Included here is one T cell receptor beta chain sequence, with context. Its target is unknown. This sample stems from a study of CD8+ T cells in alopecia areata. Study-level findings and limits: Tissue-resident alphabeta T cells belonging to normal skin likewise get sequenced within scalp specimens.

This CDR3 spans 15 amino acids. With 3 bases clipped from V and 6 bases from J, the junction kept 11 bases outside the gene matches. Germline V lookup: CDR1 SNHLY, CDR2 FYNNEI. As the sequencing template, cDNA was produced by extracting RNA and reverse transcribing it. Only in-frame clones appear in the TCRdb table, and some are missing; sequencing was by immunoSEQ multiplex PCR. Of approximately 98,000 clones in the sample, roughly 59% were seen once. PBMCs were stained for CD3, CD4 and CD8, and CD4+ and CD8+ T cells were sorted. This chain joins TRBV2 and TRBJ2-7; 7 nucleotides agree with TRBD1. The material sequenced was CD8+ T cells sorted from blood. This clonotype originated in a human donor in good health. CDR3 protein: CASSDNDRVRIEQYF. The CDR3 DNA sequence: TGTGCCAGCAGTGATAACGACAGGGTGCGGATCGAGCAGTACTTC.